This T cell receptor (beta chain) was retrieved from a study of T cell responses to AZD1222 COVID-19 vaccine. Trimming shortened V by 4 bases and J by 5 bases, and 8 bases separated the two germline ends. The CDR3 sequence is 12 residues long. Sequencing was performed with immunoSEQ multiplex PCR; in TCRdb, only in-frame clones are kept and a portion is missing. The repertoire includes approximately 190,000 clones, approximately 91% of them detected once, and nearly 1% sits in the top ten. Comment on this clone: As yet, its antigen is unknown.

Whole-study findings and limits: The donors showed a predominance of white British ancestry and of females, with possible underestimation of clonal diversity. When two AZD1222 doses had been given, Spike-specific TCR breadth and depth rose. No repertoire was sampled before or during the peak T cell response, only after it.

This receptor was obtained from an adult in good health. The V and J genes are TRBV12-3 or TRBV12-4 and TRBJ1-2; no definite D call. Sequences were derived from peripheral blood, sampled on day 0 of AZD1222 vaccination. The CDR3 loop is CASSSGVYGYTF. DNA for the CDR3: TGTGCCAGCAGTTCAGGAGTATATGGCTACACCTTC.